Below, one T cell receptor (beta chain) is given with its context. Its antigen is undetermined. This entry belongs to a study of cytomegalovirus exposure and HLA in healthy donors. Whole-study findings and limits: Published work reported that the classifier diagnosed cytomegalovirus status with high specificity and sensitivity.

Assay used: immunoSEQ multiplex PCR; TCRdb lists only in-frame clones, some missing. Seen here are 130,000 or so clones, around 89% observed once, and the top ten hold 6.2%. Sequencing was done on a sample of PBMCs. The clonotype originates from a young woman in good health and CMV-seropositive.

In nucleotides, the CDR3 is TGTGCCAGCAGGGCTCCGGACAGGGGGCCAGAGCAGTACTTC. Protein: CASRAPDRGPEQYF. This rearrangement joins TRBV6-1 to TRBJ2-7; TRBD1 agrees at 11 bases. Germline V gene sequence: CDR1 MNHNS, CDR2 SASEGT. Trimming at V came to 6 bases and at J to 7 bases, leaving 8 bases not matched to a gene. The CDR3 runs to 14 residues.